Presented here are 4 T cell receptor beta chains from one specimen sequenced in a study of blood T cell repertoires in COVID-19. Assay used: immunoSEQ multiplex PCR; TCRdb lists only in-frame clones, some missing. This sample carries about 240,000 clones, about 82% of them seen once, and the ten largest clones take 9% to 15%. Sequences were obtained from peripheral blood. These receptors originate from a man of 80 years or more with acute or convalescent COVID-19.

Regarding this clone: Other DNA sequences in this sample translate to the same CDR3. V is TRBV4-3 and J is TRBJ1-1; D unclear. The germline gives CDR1 LGHNA, CDR2 YSLEER. The CDR3 loop spans 14 amino acids. The V end was cut by 1 base, the J end by 1 base, with 7 bases between. The CDR3 is CASSQGRENTEAFF. The CDR3 DNA reads TGCGCCAGCAGCCAAGGGAGAGAGAACACTGAAGCTTTCTTT.

The chain employs TRBV2 and TRBJ1-2, with D perhaps matching TRBD1 (6 bases). Germline CDR1 SNHLY, CDR2 FYNNEI. V was trimmed by 2 bases and J by 6 bases, leaving 10 bases between them. The CDR3 length is 13 residues. CDR3 protein: CASSERGTDGYTF. The CDR3 nucleotides are TGTGCCAGCAGTGAAAGGGGGACGGATGGCTACACCTTC.

The genes are TRBV7-3 and TRBJ2-2, with a weak D call TRBD2 (5 bases). The CDR3 sequence is 15 residues long. Trimming took 1 base from V and 0 from J, leaving 6 bases between them. The germline gives CDR1 SGHTA, CDR2 FQGTGA. The DNA of the CDR3 is TGTGCCAGCAGCTTAAGCGGGTCGAACACCGGGGAGCTGTTTTTT. Its protein product is CASSLSGSNTGELFF.

The V gene is TRBV18, the J gene TRBJ1-4; 9 positions agree with TRBD1. V lost 3 bases, J lost 7 bases, and 9 bases stayed unmatched. The germline gives CDR1 KGHSH, CDR2 LQKENI. CDR3 length: 16 residues. The CDR3 DNA follows: TGTGCCAGCTCACCCCTAAGACAGGGGGTTTCTGAAAAACTGTTTTTT. Translated: CASSPLRQGVSEKLFF.